The TCR beta chain under discussion was sequenced for a study of type 1 regulatory T cells. For the study at large: An in vitro protocol generated T-allo10, a Tr1-enriched, alloantigen-specific CD4 T cell product.

By its share, this clonotype is medium-sized (0.01 to 0.1%). Its target is unknown. A single record per CDR3 protein comes from TCRdb applying MiXCR to the reads. This table holds several thousand distinct CDR3 sequences, 6.5% to 8.5% found once. In germline, CDR1 is SGHNT, CDR2 YENEEA. The CDR3 contains 13 residues. The ends lost 3 bases at V and 5 bases at J; junction bases unmatched: 3. This clonotype was sampled from a human donor in good health. The chain employs TRBV11-3 and TRBJ2-7, with 8 bases lining up with TRBD2. Sequencing was carried out using cultured T cells, either the whole culture or a sorted T cell fraction (not recorded which). The CDR3: CASSFRTSNEQYF. Written as DNA, the CDR3 is TGTGCCAGCAGCTTTAGGACTAGCAACGAGCAGTACTTC.